This T cell receptor (beta chain) was documented in a study of beta chain features in type 1 diabetes. Study-wide points: Reduced insertions and increased deletions marked VDJ junctions in type 1 diabetes patients. Within patients, naive, central memory and Treg TCRB repertoires seemed more similar than within healthy donors.

The authors sorted CD4+ naive, central memory, regulatory and stem cell-like memory cells via CD45RO/CCR7/CD25/CD127/CD95/CD27. This clone was counted a few times. The antigen is unknown. The entirety of the isolated RNA underwent reverse transcription, so expressed TCRB transcripts were sequenced. Sequencing used immunoSEQ multiplex PCR; TCRdb keeps in-frame clones, though not all of them. Of about 620,000 clones listed, around 15% are singletons. The specimen was naive CD4+ T cells from blood. The TCR sequence derives from a man younger than 35 in good health.

The CDR3 spells CASSEDAGNTEAFF. In DNA, the CDR3 is TGTGCCAGCAGTGAAGATGCAGGGAACACTGAAGCTTTCTTT. The rearrangement uses TRBV6-1 and TRBJ1-1; the D is unclear. The CDR3 consists of 14 residues. Trimming took off 1 base at V and 1 base at J, with 7 bases between the two ends. Germline V CDR1 and CDR2: MNHNS, SASEGT.